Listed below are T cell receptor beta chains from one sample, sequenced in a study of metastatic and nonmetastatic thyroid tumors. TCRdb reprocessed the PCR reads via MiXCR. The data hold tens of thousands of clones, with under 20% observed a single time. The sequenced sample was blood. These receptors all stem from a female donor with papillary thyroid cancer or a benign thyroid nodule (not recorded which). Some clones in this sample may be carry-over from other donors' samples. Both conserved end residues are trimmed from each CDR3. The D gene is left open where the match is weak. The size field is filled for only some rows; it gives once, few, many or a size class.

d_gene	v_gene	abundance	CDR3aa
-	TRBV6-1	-	ASSELEGSGSRYTQY
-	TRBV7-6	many	ASSSRITDTQY
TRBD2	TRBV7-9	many	ASSFSGEQY
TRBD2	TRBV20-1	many	SARDDETSGLYEQY
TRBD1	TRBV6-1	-	ASSMPGQGRYEQY
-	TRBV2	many	ASRILAATDTQY
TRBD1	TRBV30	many	AWRPRQGGSNQPQH
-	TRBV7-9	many	ASSTQAVPGELF
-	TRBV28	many	ASSPGTDRPQH
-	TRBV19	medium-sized	ASSISLVTNSPLH
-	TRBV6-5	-	ASSYSRAEEVTEAF
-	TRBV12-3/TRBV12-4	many	ASSLGWNTEAF
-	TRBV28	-	ASSSGYNSPLH
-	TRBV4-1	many	ASSQESWGTPGNEQF
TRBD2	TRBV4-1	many	ASSQLGLAGREAGELF
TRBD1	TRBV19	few	ASSMNRGLNTEAF
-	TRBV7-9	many	ASSRWDQPQH
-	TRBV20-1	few	SARDSAGAGNEQF
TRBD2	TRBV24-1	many	ATSDPGTSGLSSYNEQF
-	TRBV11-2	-	AQGGSGRNTGELF
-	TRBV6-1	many	ASSGPGRANTGELF
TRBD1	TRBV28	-	ASSSRRGQANQTQH
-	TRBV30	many	AWSLGPLREQY
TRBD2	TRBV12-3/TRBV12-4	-	GCSALGMRGETQY
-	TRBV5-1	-	ASSLETQNVQF
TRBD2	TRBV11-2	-	ASSLDAAGGITYEQY
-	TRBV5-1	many	ASSFDAPGVYGYT
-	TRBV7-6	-	ASISQCLAGNTIY
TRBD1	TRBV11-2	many	ASSLGGQGYQPQH
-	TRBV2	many	ASLALLSYNEQF
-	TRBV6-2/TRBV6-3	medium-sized	ASSYHEGAETQY
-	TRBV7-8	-	ASSSRGTDTQY
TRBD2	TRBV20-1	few	SARLGTSDFPDQF
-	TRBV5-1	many	ASRPWGQGNYGYT
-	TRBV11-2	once	ASSLIGQNEQF
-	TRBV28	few	ASSLPFAGTDTQY
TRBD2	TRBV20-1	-	SARALLADISYNEQF
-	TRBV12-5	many	ASGFSLASPSYNEQF
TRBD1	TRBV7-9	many	ASTPVGTGRYNEQF
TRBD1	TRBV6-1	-	ASSEEQGGSDEQF
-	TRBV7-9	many	ASSLAGTSTEAF
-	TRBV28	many	ASSPNLWGTH
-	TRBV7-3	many	ASSLIAPPDTQY
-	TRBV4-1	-	ASSQDGAGPHH
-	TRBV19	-	ASRVWWAPEETQY
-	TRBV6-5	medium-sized	ASSYNREYEQY